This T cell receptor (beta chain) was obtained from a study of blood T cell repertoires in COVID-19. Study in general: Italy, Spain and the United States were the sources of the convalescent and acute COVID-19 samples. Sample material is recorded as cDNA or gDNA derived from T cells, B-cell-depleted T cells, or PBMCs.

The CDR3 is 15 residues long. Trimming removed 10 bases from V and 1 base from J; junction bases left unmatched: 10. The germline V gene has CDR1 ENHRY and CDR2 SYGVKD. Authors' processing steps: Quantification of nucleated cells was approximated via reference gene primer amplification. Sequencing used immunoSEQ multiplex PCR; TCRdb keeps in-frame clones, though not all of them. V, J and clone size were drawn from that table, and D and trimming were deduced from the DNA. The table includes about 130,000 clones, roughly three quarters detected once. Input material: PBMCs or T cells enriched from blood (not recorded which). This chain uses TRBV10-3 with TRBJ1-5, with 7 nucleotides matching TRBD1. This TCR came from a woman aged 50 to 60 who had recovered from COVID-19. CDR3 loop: CATATGLESNQPQHF. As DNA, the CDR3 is TGTGCCACCGCGACAGGGCTGGAGAGCAATCAGCCCCAGCATTTT.